Detailed here is one T cell receptor (beta chain). The antigen it recognizes is unknown. A much larger clone sits a single nucleotide away, making a read error possible. The entry originates in a study of tumor-infiltrating lymphocytes in primary liver carcinoma (dated by TCRdb to 2017 to 2019). General notes on the study: Surgical resection was performed in China between late 2015 and 2016 on five or six patients with histopathologically diagnosed primary liver carcinoma. The tumors of the five patients were staged as T1-T3 N0M0, with maximum diameters ranging from roughly 4.2 to 10 cm. High reproducibility was observed for the technical replicate repertoires, with mean shared-clone rates approximately 0.9 and correlation coefficients above 0.98. Each sample produced roughly 3.5 to 7.13 million productive TCRbeta reads, and read depth showed no significant difference between tissue types. Across five regions of each liver tumor, along with adjacent normal tissue and blood, the study brought together TCRbeta repertoire sequencing, expression microarrays and whole-exome sequencing. TCRbeta repertoire sequencing covered 35 or so specimens from 5 patients: roughly 25 tumor regions, 5 adjacent noncancerous liver tissues and 5 peripheral blood samples. Hepatocellular carcinoma (four) or combined HCC and intrahepatic cholangiocarcinoma (one) was present in the five patients, who were three men and two women aged 30 to 69 years.

Trimming takes 5 bases from V and 0 bases from J, and the germline ends sit 10 bases apart. From its cysteine to its phenylalanine, the CDR3 spans 14 amino acids. Solely the CDR3 DNA is kept, with 42 bases framed from the first base. TRIzol reagent was used to extract blood RNA from unsorted whole blood, while the DNeasy Blood & Tissue kit provided the germline DNA. At the time of sampling, the patients had chronic HBV infection and had not received any treatment. Before surgery, about 4 milliliters of peripheral blood were collected into K2EDTA tubes. Overall study outcomes, separate from this receptor: Bulk unsorted samples precluded comparing CD4+ and CD8+ T cell repertoires. The study included only a few patients, and the authors note findings should be validated in a larger study. Compared with blood, tumors had a significantly larger share of the repertoire taken up by the top 250 clones (p = 0.039). Only the TCR beta chain was sequenced, which likely underestimates true repertoire diversity because unpaired alpha chains were not captured. Repertoire overlap was higher between tumor regions (mean roughly 35%) than tumor-adjacent (approximately 17%) or tumor-blood (about 14%) pairs, consistent with antigen-driven expansion.

Starting from approximately 0.5 ug total RNA, TCRbeta-specific cDNA was produced by reverse transcription with a constant-region primer and ProtoScript II reverse transcriptase. TCRbeta libraries were built with three nested multiplex PCR rounds, a slightly modified ARM-PCR procedure. The first two PCR rounds used multiplex TRBV1-TRBV30 forward primers with a Cbeta reverse primer, each for approximately 11 cycles. Sample barcodes and Illumina adapters were added in a final 25-cycle PCR using Deep VentR polymerase. Before sequencing, amplicons of 200-500 bp were purified from gel using a QIAquick gel extraction kit. The TCRbeta amplicons were sequenced with 250-bp paired-end reads on an Illumina HiSeq 2500. The published analysis was carried out like this. Trimmomatic v0.33 was used to quality-trim the reads, and FLASH v1.2.11 was used to merge paired reads so that full CDR3 sequences could be recovered. V, D and J germline segments were assigned to the rearranged TCRbeta sequences using MiGEC v1.2.1b. Clonotype statistics and Shannon-Wiener diversity indices were computed with VDJtools v1.0.0. To reduce sampling bias, subsequent analyses other than the diversity analysis used only the 250 most abundant clonotypes in each sample. The raw public reads went through TCRdb reprocessing: fastp at Q25, MiXCR clone calling, in-frame beta chains kept. Each entry merges the rows of one CDR3 protein and shows their most common DNA and genes. The V and J calls come from TCRdb's annotation, not from the publication. The sample table lists hundreds of thousands of distinct CDR3 sequences, 65% of them with a count of one. The top ten clones comprise roughly 9% of the sample.

The receptor's source is a man aged 40-50 years with primary liver carcinoma and hepatitis B virus infection. The sample taken for sequencing was peripheral blood. The rearranged segments are TRBV12-3 or TRBV12-4 and TRBJ1-1; TRBD1 could be the D gene, as 5 bases match. The CDR3 sequence is CASSLQGLNTEAFF. The DNA reads as follows: TGTGCCAGCAGTCTTCAGGGCCTGAACACTGAAGCTTTCTTT.